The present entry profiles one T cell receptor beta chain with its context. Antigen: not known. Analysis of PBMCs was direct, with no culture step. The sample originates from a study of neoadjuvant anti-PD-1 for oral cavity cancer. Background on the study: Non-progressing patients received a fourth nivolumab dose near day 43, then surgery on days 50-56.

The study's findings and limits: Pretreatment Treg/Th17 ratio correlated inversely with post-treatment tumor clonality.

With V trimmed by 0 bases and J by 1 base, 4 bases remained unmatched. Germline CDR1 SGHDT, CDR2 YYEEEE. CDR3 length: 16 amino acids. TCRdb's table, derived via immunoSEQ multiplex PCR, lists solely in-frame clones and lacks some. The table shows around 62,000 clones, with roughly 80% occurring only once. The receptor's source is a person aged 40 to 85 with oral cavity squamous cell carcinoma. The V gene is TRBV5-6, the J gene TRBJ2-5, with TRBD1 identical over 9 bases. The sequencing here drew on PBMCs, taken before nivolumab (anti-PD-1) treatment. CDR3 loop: CASSLARGQGQETQYF. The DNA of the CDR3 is TGTGCCAGCAGCTTGGCCAGGGGACAGGGCCAAGAGACCCAGTACTTC.